Reported below is one T cell receptor beta chain. Its antigen is undetermined. In building TCR beta libraries, iRepertoire HTBI primers were used together with Arm-PCR of CDR3 regions. TCRdb reprocessed the multiplex PCR reads with MiXCR, giving one entry per CDR3 protein. This sample has some 410,000 distinct CDR3 sequences; 16% occur once, and the top ten carry about 10%. Time point meaning: newly diagnosed GD, antithyroid drugs for less than 3 months. Extracted RNA from PBMCs served as the source of the TCR library. V lost 0 bases and J 2 bases, leaving 8 bases between the germline ends. CDR1 and CDR2 (germline): SGHDT, YYEEEE. The CDR3 sequence is 14 residues long. The data originate from a study of regulatory T cells in long-lasting Graves disease. Study outcomes and limitations: Among samples with persistent disease, TRBV28, TRBJ1-2 and TRBJ2-5 were favored. New patients shared about a thousand public clonotypes, fewer than the approximately 3,000 shared by persistent patients.

These sequences were also reported in another study, on T cells in Graves' hyperthyroidism and ophthalmopathy. Turning to that study: The authors deemed Graves' hyperthyroidism stable absent ophthalmopathy progression within 18 months. Patients were excluded for uncontrolled infection, other autoimmune disease, pregnancy or lactation.

The receptor was derived from a woman in her thirties with Graves disease. The chain combines TRBV5-6 with TRBJ1-1; D remains ambiguous. The starting material was peripheral blood mononuclear cells (PBMCs), obtained at new diagnosis, from a patient treated with antithyroid drugs. The CDR3 DNA reads as TGTGCCAGCAGCTTGGCCTACGACAACACTGAAGCTTTCTTT. Protein: CASSLAYDNTEAFF.